This T cell receptor beta chain was sequenced for a study of T cell responses to AZD1222 COVID-19 vaccine. General study points: When two AZD1222 doses had been given, Spike-specific TCR breadth and depth rose. Nearly half of spike-specific TCRs reportedly target variant regions that are unmutated in the B.1.351 and B.1.1.7 variants. White British donors predominated, females outnumbered males, and clonal diversity was possibly underestimated.

Germline loops: CDR1 LNHDA, CDR2 SQIVND (reference sequence). Trimming removed 3 bases from V and 6 bases from J, with 9 bases in between. The CDR3 contains 13 residues. Here immunoSEQ multiplex PCR was the method, and the copy in TCRdb shows in-frame clones only, minus some. The top ten hold 9.3% of the sample, which has under 150,000 clones, 85% to 95% seen once. On this clone itself: The antigen remains undetermined.

Sequencing used peripheral blood, obtained 28 days after the second AZD1222 dose. The chain recombines TRBV19 with TRBJ1-5; D might be TRBD1 (5 bases). The sequence derives from an adult who received the AZD1222 COVID-19 vaccine. CDR3 protein: CASSMGVAQPQHF. The CDR3 region has the DNA TGTGCCAGTAGTATGGGGGTAGCTCAGCCCCAGCATTTT.